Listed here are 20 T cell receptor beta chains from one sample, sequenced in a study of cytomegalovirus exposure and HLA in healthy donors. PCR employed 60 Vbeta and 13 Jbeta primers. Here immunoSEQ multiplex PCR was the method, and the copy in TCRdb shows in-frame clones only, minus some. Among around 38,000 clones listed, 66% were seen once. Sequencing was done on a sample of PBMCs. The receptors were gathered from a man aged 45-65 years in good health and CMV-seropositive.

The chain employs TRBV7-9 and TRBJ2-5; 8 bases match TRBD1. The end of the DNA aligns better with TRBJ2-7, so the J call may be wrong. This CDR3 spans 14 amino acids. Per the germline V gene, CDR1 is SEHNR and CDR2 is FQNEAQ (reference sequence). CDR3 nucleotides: TGTGCCAGCAGCTCGCGACAGGGGAGCTACGAGCAGTACTTC. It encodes CASSSRQGSYEQYF.

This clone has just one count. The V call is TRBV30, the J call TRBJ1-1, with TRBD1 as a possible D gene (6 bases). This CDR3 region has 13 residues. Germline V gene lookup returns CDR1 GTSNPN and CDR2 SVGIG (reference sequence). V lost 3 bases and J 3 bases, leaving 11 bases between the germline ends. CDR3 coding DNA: TGTGCCTGGAGCGGCGCAGGGGACACTGAAGCTTTCTTT. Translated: CAWSGAGDTEAFF.

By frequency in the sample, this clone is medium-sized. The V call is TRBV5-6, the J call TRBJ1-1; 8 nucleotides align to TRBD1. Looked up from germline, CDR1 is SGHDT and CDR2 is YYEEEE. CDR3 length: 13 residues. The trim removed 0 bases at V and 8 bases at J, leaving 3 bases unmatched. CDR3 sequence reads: CASSLAGGEEAFF. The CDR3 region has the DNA TGTGCCAGCAGCTTGGCAGGGGGCGAAGAAGCTTTCTTT.

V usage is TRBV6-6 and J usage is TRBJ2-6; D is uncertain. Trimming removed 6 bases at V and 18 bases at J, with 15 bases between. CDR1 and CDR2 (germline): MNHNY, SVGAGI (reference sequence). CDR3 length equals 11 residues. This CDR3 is CASSRHPVTTF. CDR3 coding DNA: TGTGCCAGCAGCCGACACCCGGTGACGACTTTC.

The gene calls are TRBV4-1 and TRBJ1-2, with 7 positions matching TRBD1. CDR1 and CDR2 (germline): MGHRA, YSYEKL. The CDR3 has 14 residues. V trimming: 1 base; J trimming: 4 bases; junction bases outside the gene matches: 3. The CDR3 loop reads CASSQGAGGYGYTF. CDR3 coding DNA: TGCGCCAGCAGCCAAGGGGCAGGGGGCTATGGCTACACCTTC.

The DNA for the CDR3 is TGTGCCACCAGCAGAGAAACGGCGCTAGCCCACAATGAGCAGTTCTTC. Translating gives CATSRETALAHNEQFF. The chain combines TRBV15 with TRBJ2-1, with a weak D call TRBD2 (5 bases). This CDR3 is built from 16 residues. From germline, CDR1 is LNHNV and CDR2 YYDKDF (reference sequence). V was trimmed by 0 bases and J by 5 bases, leaving 14 bases between them.

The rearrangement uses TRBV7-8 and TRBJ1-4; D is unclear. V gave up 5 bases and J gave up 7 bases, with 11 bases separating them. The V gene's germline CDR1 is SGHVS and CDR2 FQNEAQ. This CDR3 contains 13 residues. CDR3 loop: CASSPREAEKLFF. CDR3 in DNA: TGTGCCAGCAGCCCTAGGGAGGCTGAAAAACTGTTTTTT.

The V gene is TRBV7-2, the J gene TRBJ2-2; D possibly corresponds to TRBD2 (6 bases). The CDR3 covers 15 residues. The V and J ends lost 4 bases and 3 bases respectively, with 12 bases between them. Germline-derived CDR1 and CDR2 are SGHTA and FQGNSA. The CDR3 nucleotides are TGTGCCAGCAGCTCAGGACTAACCTACACCGGGGAGCTGTTTTTT. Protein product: CASSSGLTYTGELFF.

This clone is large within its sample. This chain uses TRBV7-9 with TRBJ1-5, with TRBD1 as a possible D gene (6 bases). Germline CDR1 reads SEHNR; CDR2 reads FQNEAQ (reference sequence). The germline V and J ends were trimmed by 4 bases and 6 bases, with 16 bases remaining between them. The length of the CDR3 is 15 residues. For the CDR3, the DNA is TGTGCCAGCAGCTCAGGAGGTCTGGGGGCTCAGCCCCAGCATTTT. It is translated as CASSSGGLGAQPQHF.

CDR3 nucleotides: TGTGCCACCAGCAGAGAGGGACAGAGCAATCAGCCCCAGCATTTT. Protein: CATSREGQSNQPQHF. J is TRBJ1-5 and V is TRBV15, with 7 bases lining up with TRBD1. Germline trimming cut 0 bases from V and 1 base from J; bases unmatched to any gene: 0. From germline, CDR1 is LNHNV and CDR2 YYDKDF (reference sequence). The CDR3 has 15 amino acids.

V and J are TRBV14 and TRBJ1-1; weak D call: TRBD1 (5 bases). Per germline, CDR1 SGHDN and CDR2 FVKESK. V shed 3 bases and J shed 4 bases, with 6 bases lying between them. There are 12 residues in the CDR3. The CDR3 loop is CASSHGGTEAFF. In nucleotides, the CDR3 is TGTGCCAGCAGCCACGGGGGCACTGAAGCTTTCTTT.

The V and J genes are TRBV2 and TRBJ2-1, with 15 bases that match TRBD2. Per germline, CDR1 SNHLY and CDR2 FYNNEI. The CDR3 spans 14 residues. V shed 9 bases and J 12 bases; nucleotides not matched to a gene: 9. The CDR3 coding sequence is TGTGCCAGTGCACCGGGACTAGCGGGGGGAAGGCAGTTCTTC. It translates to CASAPGLAGGRQFF.

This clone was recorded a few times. The CDR3 DNA follows: TGTGCCAGCAGTTGGGACAGAATAAACACTGAAGCTTTCTTT. Amino acids: CASSWDRINTEAFF. The chain couples TRBV6-5 to TRBJ1-1; 7 bases are shared with TRBD1. CDR3 length: 14 amino acids. V dropped 4 bases and J dropped 2; count of bases not matched to a gene: 4. Looked up from germline, CDR1 is MNHEY and CDR2 is SVGAGI.

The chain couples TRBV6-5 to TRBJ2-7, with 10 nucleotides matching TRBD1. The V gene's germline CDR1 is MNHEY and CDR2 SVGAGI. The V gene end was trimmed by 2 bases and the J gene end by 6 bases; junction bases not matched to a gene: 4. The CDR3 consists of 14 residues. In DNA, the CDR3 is TGTGCCAGCAGTTACGACAGGGGGCGAGGCGAGCAGTACTTC. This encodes CASSYDRGRGEQYF.

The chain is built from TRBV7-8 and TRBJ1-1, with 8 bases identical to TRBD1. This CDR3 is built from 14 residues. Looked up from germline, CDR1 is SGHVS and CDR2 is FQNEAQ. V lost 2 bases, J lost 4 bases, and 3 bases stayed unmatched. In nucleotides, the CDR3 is TGTGCCAGCAGCTTACAGGGGGCGAGCACTGAAGCTTTCTTT. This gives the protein CASSLQGASTEAFF.

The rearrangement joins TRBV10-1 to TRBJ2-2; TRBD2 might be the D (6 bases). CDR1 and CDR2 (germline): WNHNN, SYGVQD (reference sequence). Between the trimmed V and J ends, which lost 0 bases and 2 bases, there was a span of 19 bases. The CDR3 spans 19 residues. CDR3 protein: CASSESQPGRRGNTGELFF. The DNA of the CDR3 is TGCGCCAGCAGTGAGTCTCAACCGGGACGGAGGGGAAACACCGGGGAGCTGTTTTTT.

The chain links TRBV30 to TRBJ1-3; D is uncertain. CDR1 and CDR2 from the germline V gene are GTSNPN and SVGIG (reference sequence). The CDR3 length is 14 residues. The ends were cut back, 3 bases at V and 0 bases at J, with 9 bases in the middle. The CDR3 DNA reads TGTGCCTGGAGCCCCCGGAGCTCTGGAAACACCATATATTTT. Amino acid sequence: CAWSPRSSGNTIYF.

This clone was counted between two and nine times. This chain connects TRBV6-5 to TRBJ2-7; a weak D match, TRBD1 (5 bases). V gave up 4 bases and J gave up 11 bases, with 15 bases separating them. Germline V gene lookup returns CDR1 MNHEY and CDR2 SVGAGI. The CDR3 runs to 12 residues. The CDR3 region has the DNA TGTGCCAGCAGTTCTTACCAGGGTGCAGAGTACTTC. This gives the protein CASSSYQGAEYF.

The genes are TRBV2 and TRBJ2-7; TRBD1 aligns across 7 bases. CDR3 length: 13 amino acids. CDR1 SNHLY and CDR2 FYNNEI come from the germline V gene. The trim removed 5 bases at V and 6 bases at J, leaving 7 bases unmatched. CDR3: CASSTDRVREQYF. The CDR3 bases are TGTGCCAGCAGTACAGACAGGGTCCGCGAGCAGTACTTC. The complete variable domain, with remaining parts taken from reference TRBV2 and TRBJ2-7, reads EPEVTQTPSHQVTQMGQEVILRCVPISNHLYFYWYRQILGQKVEFLVSFYNNEISEKSEIFDDQFSVERPDGSNFTLKIRSTKLEDSAMYFCASSTDRVREQYFGPGTRLTVT.

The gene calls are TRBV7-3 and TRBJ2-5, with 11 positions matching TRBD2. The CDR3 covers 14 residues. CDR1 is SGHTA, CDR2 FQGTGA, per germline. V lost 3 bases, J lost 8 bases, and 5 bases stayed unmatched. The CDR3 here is CASSLTSGAGTQYF. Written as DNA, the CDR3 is TGTGCCAGCAGCTTGACTAGCGGGGCCGGAACCCAGTACTTC.